This T cell receptor (beta chain) was recovered during a study of blood T cells in healthy people across ages. This clonotype was observed a handful of times. The antigen is undetermined. With a J-beta primer mix and a sample-barcoded 5' primer, a second PCR ran about 7 to 12 cycles. All samples gave at least 2.5 million CDR3-containing paired-end reads. From the 5' RACE reads, TCRdb called clonotypes with MiXCR, one entry per CDR3 protein. The table lists hundreds of thousands of distinct CDR3 sequences, around a fifth of them singletons. General study findings and limits: More naive CD4+ cells and higher diversity marked long-lived donors relative to aged donors.

Germline V gene sequence: CDR1 SGHTA, CDR2 FQGNSA. Trimming took 3 bases from V and 1 from J, leaving 4 bases between them. The CDR3 is made up of 13 amino acids. The chain uses TRBV7-2 and TRBJ1-5; D gene ambiguous. The specimen was blood. The clonotype comes from an older man in good health. The CDR3: CASSFWSNQPQHF. The CDR3 DNA reads TGTGCCAGCAGCTTCTGGAGCAATCAGCCCCAGCATTTT.